This note documents a single T cell receptor beta chain sequence. These data belong to a study of blood T cell repertoires in COVID-19. Study information: From the United States, Italy and Spain came samples of acute and convalescent COVID-19. Sources were T cells, B-cell-depleted T cells, or PBMCs; the material itself was cDNA or gDNA.

Unmatched junction bases numbered 7, after V lost 4 bases and J lost 5 bases. Germline CDR1 and CDR2: SGDLS and YYNGEE. The CDR3 totals 15 residues. In the authors' workflow: Nucleated cell counts were estimated from reference gene primer amplification. TCRdb's table, derived via immunoSEQ multiplex PCR, lists solely in-frame clones and lacks some. Clone size and V and J calls were adopted from that table, with D and trimming inferred from the DNA. The profile covers some 120,000 clones, with about 80% appearing a single time and approximately 25% taken by the ten largest. Sequences were obtained from peripheral blood. The source is a human donor in a cohort sampled during active COVID-19. This chain connects TRBV9 to TRBJ2-5; 11 bases are shared with TRBD2. In nucleotides, the CDR3 is TGTGCCAGCAGCCGCCGGACTAGCGGGTGGGAGACCCAGTACTTC. Translated, it gives CASSRRTSGWETQYF. The variable domain in full, with the rest retrieved from reference TRBV9 and TRBJ2-5, is DSGVTQTPKHLITATGQRVTLRCSPRSGDLSVYWYQQSLDQGLQFLIQYYNGEERAKGNILERFSAQQFPDLHSELNLSSLELGDSALYFCASSRRTSGWETQYFGPGTRLLVL.